The entry below describes one TCR beta chain. The data are from a study of T cell repertoires in cytomegalovirus infection. Study-wide context: Both a matching HLA type and CMV infection were indicated by public TCR beta signatures.

Germline loops: CDR1 SNHLY, CDR2 FYNNEI. This CDR3 contains 16 residues. The ends were cut back, 5 bases at V and 5 bases at J, with 16 bases in the middle. TCRdb passed the reads through MiXCR, listing each CDR3 protein once. This table holds under 250,000 distinct CDR3 sequences, 10% to 15% found once. This receptor was taken from a human donor in good health (CMV status not recorded). Some clones in this sample may be carry-over from other donors' samples. This chain connects TRBV2 to TRBJ1-6; D is uncertain. Sequences were obtained from PBMCs. This CDR3 reads CASSPPRFRNNSPLHF. The CDR3 DNA follows: TGTGCCAGCAGTCCCCCGCGGTTTAGGAATAATTCACCCCTCCACTTT. Combining the CDR3 with reference TRBV2 and TRBJ1-6 gives the whole variable domain EPEVTQTPSHQVTQMGQEVILRCVPISNHLYFYWYRQILGQKVEFLVSFYNNEISEKSEIFDDQFSVERPDGSNFTLKIRSTKLEDSAMYFCASSPPRFRNNSPLHFGNGTRLTVT.